This TCR beta chain came from a study of sequential checkpoint blockade in melanoma (dated by TCRdb to about 2019). General notes on the study: In a 1:1 randomization, patients received either first-line nivolumab then ipilimumab (arm A) or ipilimumab then nivolumab (arm B). Maintenance nivolumab came after both trial sequences. DNA from roughly 83 melanoma tumor samples collected before treatment underwent TCRbeta immunosequencing. About two dozen patients had matched tumor biopsies taken before treatment and at week 13, after single-agent nivolumab (arm A) or ipilimumab (arm B). Roughly 80% of the matched tumor biopsy pairs taken before and after treatment were from the same lesion. Paper-wide results and their limitations: Tumor T-cell fraction and clonality correlated with PD-L1 staining and CD8+ T-cell counts but not with mutational load. Among patients in arm A, the nivolumab-first arm, pretreatment tumor TIL clonality was associated with response (P = .04). Larger, independent patient cohorts are needed to validate the response-prediction model that combines TCR metrics and mutation burden. Patients whose tumor T-cell fraction and clonality increased by week 13 were about 30 times more likely to achieve clinical benefit. Small sample sizes and reduced statistical power limited the analyses of tumor T-cell fraction within each arm.

The immunoSEQ Assay was used to immunosequence TCRbeta CDR3 regions from genomic DNA. Before high-throughput sequencing, the genomic DNA was amplified using bias-controlled multiplex PCR. The source study handled its data this way. To quantify the absolute abundance of each unique TCRbeta CDR3 region, the sequences were collapsed and filtered. Clonality, defined as 1 minus Pielou's evenness, was calculated using productive rearrangements only. To compute tumor T-cell fraction, TCRbeta template counts were normalized to usable DNA, with usable DNA estimated from several housekeeping genes. Clones with significantly greater frequencies in on-treatment versus baseline samples were identified using a previously published method. Imported from immuneACCESS, the table was reduced by TCRdb to in-frame sequences with V and J called. These copies leave out some clones; in studies compared against another copy, an unresolved V gene accounts for under half, and the cause of the remainder is not known. That table is the source of V, J and clone size, and D and trimming were worked out from the DNA. The sample contains roughly 2,500 clones, more than 20% of them found a single time. The leading ten clones occupy about 3.9% of the sample.

This clone is deemed medium-sized (0.01 to 0.1%). Its antigen is not yet known. The sample holds no much larger clone one base away, and base qualities are not on file. Compared with germline, V lacks 2 bases and J lacks 3 bases; bases without a gene match: 4. Via the germline V gene, CDR1 is SGHNT and CDR2 YENEEA. From the cysteine up to the phenylalanine, the CDR3 has a length of 14 residues. The entry retains the CDR3 DNA only, 42 bases that are in frame from base 1. The meaning of the sample's treatment or condition label: randomized to nivolumab then ipilimumab (arm A) or the reverse (arm B). Prior DNA-damaging chemotherapy had not been received by any trial patient. CheckMate 064, a randomized, open-label phase II trial of sequential checkpoint blockade, was the source of the samples, all of which came from patients with melanoma. Tumor TCR sequencing used genomic DNA from formalin-fixed paraffin-embedded (FFPE) tissue samples.

Recombination linked TRBV11-3 to TRBJ2-7; 7 bases in between match TRBD2. Source: tumor tissue (inferred from file names), taken from a patient given nivolumab and ipilimumab in sequence. This receptor was taken from a human donor with melanoma. The CDR3 reads CASSLYSGRYEQYF. The DNA sequence is given as TGTGCCAGCAGCTTATATAGCGGGCGCTACGAGCAGTACTTC.